The 19 T cell receptor beta chains given below trace back to one sample, sequenced in a study of patients and donors after allogeneic stem cell transplantation. In TCRdb, the RT-PCR reads were re-called with MiXCR into one record per CDR3 protein. The sample includes about 960,000 distinct CDR3 sequences, approximately 19% of them seen just once. What was sequenced was blood, either unsorted or a sorted T cell fraction (not recorded which). These receptors all stem from a human donor who was either an allogeneic HSCT recipient or a stem cell or donor lymphocyte infusion donor (not recorded which). It is not recorded whose cells these are; they may come from a transplant donor.

This chain uses TRBV4-2 with TRBJ2-2, with 7 positions matching TRBD2. Germline values: CDR1 LGHNA, CDR2 YNFKEQ. The CDR3 extends over 16 amino acids. With V trimmed by 0 bases and J by 5 bases, 6 bases remained unmatched. Written as DNA, the CDR3 is TGTGCCAGCAGCCAAGAACGCGGGAGTGGGACCGGGGAGCTGTTTTTT. It specifies CASSQERGSGTGELFF.

This clonotype was detected many times. The chain joins TRBV29-1 to TRBJ1-5; D possibly corresponds to TRBD1 (5 bases). The length of the CDR3 is 13 residues. Deletions cut 4 bases from V and 11 bases from J, with 18 bases between. The V gene's germline CDR1 is SQVTM and CDR2 ANQGSEA. The CDR3 sequence: CSVVWTLGGAQHF. The CDR3 DNA reads TGCAGCGTTGTCTGGACACTGGGGGGGGCCCAGCATTTT. Based on the CDR3 plus reference TRBV29-1 and TRBJ1-5, the full variable domain is SAVISQKPSRDICQRGTSLTIQCQVDSQVTMMFWYRQQPGQSLTLIATANQGSEATYESGFVIDKFPISRPNLTFSTLTVSNMSPEDSSIYLCSVVWTLGGAQHFGDGTRLSIL.

Only a few counts were recorded for this clonotype. The V gene is TRBV29-1, the J gene TRBJ1-5; the D is unclear. V lost 7 bases to trimming and J lost 1 base, with 14 bases between them. The germline V gene encodes CDR1 SQVTM and CDR2 ANQGSEA. The CDR3 runs 14 residues. The chain's CDR3 is CSATNGLSNQPQHF. The CDR3, as DNA: TGCAGCGCTACAAATGGACTGAGCAATCAGCCCCAGCATTTT.

This clonotype has more than one count but fewer than ten. The rearrangement joins TRBV10-3 to TRBJ2-3; D assignment may be TRBD1 or TRBD2 (6 bases each). This CDR3 is 13 amino acids long. The V end lost 11 bases, the J end lost 1 base, and 13 bases lay between the germline ends. The germline V gene has CDR1 ENHRY and CDR2 SYGVKD. Here the CDR3 reads CASGDSRTDTQYF. The CDR3 nucleotides are TGTGCCTCAGGGGACTCCCGCACAGATACGCAGTATTTT.

This clonotype was observed a few times. This chain uses TRBV20-1 with TRBJ2-3; weak D call: TRBD1 (6 bases). The CDR3 runs 14 residues. Trimming took off 4 bases at V and 0 bases at J, with 11 bases between the two ends. Germline loops: CDR1 DFQATT, CDR2 SNEGSKA (reference sequence). Here the CDR3 DNA reads TGCAGTGCTAACCGGGACACTAGCACAGATACGCAGTATTTT. This codes for CSANRDTSTDTQYF.

The J gene is TRBJ2-3, the V gene TRBV5-5, with D perhaps assigned TRBD1 or TRBD2 (5 bases each). The CDR3 extends over 13 amino acids. Germline-derived CDR1 and CDR2 are SGHKS and YYEKEE (reference sequence). V lost 6 bases to trimming and J lost 0 bases, with 8 bases between them. CDR3 nucleotides: TGTGCCAGCATGGGGGTTAGCACAGATACGCAGTATTTT. Protein: CASMGVSTDTQYF.

The chain carries TRBV14 and TRBJ2-7; D is perhaps TRBD1 (6 bases). Trimming removed 1 base at V and 2 bases at J, with 9 bases between. In germline, CDR1 is SGHDN, CDR2 FVKESK. This CDR3 has 14 residues. The CDR3 DNA reads TGTGCCAGCAGCCAAGCCCAGGGGCCCTACGAGCAGTACTTC. Translation: CASSQAQGPYEQYF. The whole variable domain, remainder taken from reference TRBV14 and TRBJ2-7, is EAGVTQFPSHSVIEKGQTVTLRCDPISGHDNLYWYRRVMGKEIKFLLHFVKESKQDESGMPNNRFLAERTGGTYSTLKVQPAELEDSGVYFCASSQAQGPYEQYFGPGTRLTVT.

The chain employs TRBV29-1 and TRBJ2-7; D not resolved. V lost 0 bases to trimming and J lost 6 bases, with 21 bases between them. Germline V lookup: CDR1 SQVTM, CDR2 ANQGSEA. This CDR3 has 16 amino acids. This CDR3 reads CSVEDQFAGTGREQYF. Written as DNA, the CDR3 is TGCAGCGTTGAAGATCAATTCGCAGGCACCGGCCGCGAGCAGTACTTC.

At least ten counts were recorded for this clonotype. V and J are TRBV12-3 or TRBV12-4 and TRBJ1-6; 9 nucleotides agree with TRBD1. The CDR3 contains 15 residues. V gave up 4 bases and J gave up 6 bases; unmatched junction bases: 4. In DNA, the CDR3 is TGTGCCAGCAGTTCCACAGGGGGCTCTAATTCACCCCTCCACTTT. Protein: CASSSTGGSNSPLHF.

This clonotype was picked up a small number of times. This chain links TRBV24-1 with TRBJ1-2; no reliable D call. The CDR3 runs to 14 residues. Germline V lookup: CDR1 KGHDR, CDR2 SFDVKD. Trimming left V 5 bases short and J 2 bases short, with 11 bases between. The CDR3 nucleotides are TGTGCCACCAGTGCCCCCGGCAGGAACTATGGCTACACCTTC. It encodes CATSAPGRNYGYTF.

This clonotype was counted between two and nine times. The chain couples TRBV12-3 or TRBV12-4 to TRBJ2-2, with 9 bases fitting TRBD1. With 8 bases clipped from V and 9 bases from J, the junction kept 7 bases outside the gene matches. CDR3 length: 13 residues. The CDR3 bases are TGTGCCAGCGCGGGGACAGGGCGAAGGGAGCTGTTTTTT. This translates into CASAGTGRRELFF.

This clonotype has only a few counts. The rearrangement links TRBV6-5 to TRBJ2-1; the D call may be TRBD1 or TRBD2 (6 bases each). The V end was cut by 0 bases, the J end by 3 bases, with 18 bases between. This CDR3 region has 18 residues. Per germline, CDR1 MNHEY and CDR2 SVGAGI. CDR3 sequence (DNA): TGTGCCAGCAGTTACTCCGGGGGCCACAGGGAATACTACAATGAGCAGTTCTTC. Encoded protein: CASSYSGGHREYYNEQFF.

The table lists this clonotype with a few counts. The chain recombines TRBV30 with TRBJ2-7; 9 bases align to TRBD1. Germline CDR1 is GTSNPN and CDR2 is SVGIG (reference sequence). The length of the CDR3 is 13 residues. The junction had 5 bases not matched to a gene; V was cut back by 5 bases and J by 3 bases. The CDR3 loop reads CAWAGTGIYEQYF. CDR3 bases: TGTGCCTGGGCCGGGACAGGGATCTACGAGCAGTACTTC.

This clonotype was picked up a small number of times. The V gene is TRBV20-1, the J gene TRBJ1-5; 8 bases are a match to TRBD1. The CDR3 runs to 15 residues. Looked up from germline, CDR1 is DFQATT and CDR2 is SNEGSKA (reference sequence). Trimming cost V 1 base and J 0 bases; bases outside gene matches: 2. The CDR3 bases are TGCAGTGCTAGAGTCACAGGGGGTAGCAATCAGCCCCAGCATTTT. Residues: CSARVTGGSNQPQHF.

The chain carries TRBV6-5 and TRBJ1-1; D is ambiguous. The CDR3 is 13 residues long. The V end lost 2 bases, the J end lost 7 bases, and 11 bases lay between the germline ends. Germline loops: CDR1 MNHEY, CDR2 SVGAGI. The CDR3 coding sequence is TGTGCCAGCAGTTACGGTCAACTTTATGAAGCTTTCTTT. It is translated as CASSYGQLYEAFF.

Only a few counts were recorded for this clonotype. The CDR3 nucleotides read TGTGCCAGCAACCCCGGGACAGGGGGCACCGGGGAGCTGTTTTTT. Its protein is CASNPGTGGTGELFF. The V call is TRBV12-3 or TRBV12-4, the J call TRBJ2-2; 11 bases are a match to TRBD1. Trimming took 7 bases from V and 4 from J; bases not matched to a gene: 5. The CDR3 length is 15 residues.

The genes are TRBV11-2 and TRBJ1-4, with D perhaps TRBD1 (5 bases). The germline V gene encodes CDR1 SGHAT and CDR2 FQNNGV. Trimming left V 3 bases short and J 12 bases short, with 17 bases between. This CDR3 contains 14 residues. The CDR3, as DNA: TGTGCCAGCAGCTTCCGAACAGGCCCCGGGGAACTGTTTTTT. Translating it yields CASSFRTGPGELFF. Looking up the rest from reference TRBV11-2 and TRBJ1-4 gives the full variable domain: EAGVAQSPRYKIIEKRQSVAFWCNPISGHATLYWYQQILGQGPKLLIQFQNNGVVDDSQLPKDRFSAERLKGVDSTLKIQPAKLEDSAVYLCASSFRTGPGELFFGSGTQLSVL.

This chain links TRBV24-1 with TRBJ2-3, with 11 bases fitting TRBD1. The CDR3 totals 15 residues. Germline CDR1 is KGHDR and CDR2 is SFDVKD. After removal of 6 bases from V and 2 bases from J, the junction contained 3 bases not matched to a gene. The CDR3 DNA reads as TGTGCCACCAGTAGGGGACAGGGGGTCACAGATACGCAGTATTTT. This codes for CATSRGQGVTDTQYF.

This clonotype showed up just a few times. V gene TRBV29-1 combines with J gene TRBJ1-1; D unclear. The CDR3 loop spans 13 amino acids. The V end lost 5 bases, the J end lost 0 bases, and 10 bases lay between the germline ends. CDR1 is SQVTM, CDR2 ANQGSEA, per germline. Here the CDR3 reads CSVRFGLNTEAFF. The CDR3 nucleotides read TGCAGCGTTCGGTTCGGTCTGAACACTGAAGCTTTCTTT.